This T cell receptor beta chain is drawn from a study of T-cell reconstitution after alpha-beta-depleted transplantation in children. Findings and limits, study-wide: Diversity and T-cell counts at one year after transplant derived mostly from new T cells. The study traced high day-60 TCRbeta diversity in some patients to surviving recipient T cells and thymic progenitors. Expanded graft clones numbering several hundred reportedly gave rise to alpha-beta T cells about two months after transplant.

The authors prepared the TCRbeta library with unique molecular identifiers. TCRdb reanalysed the PCR reads using MiXCR and keeps one entry per CDR3 protein. The sample contains 500,000 to 650,000 distinct CDR3 sequences, over 10% of which appear only once. This clonotype came up many times. Its antigen is not identified. Germline CDR1 and CDR2: SQVTM and ANQGSEA. This CDR3 contains 16 residues. J gave up 7 bases and V 0 bases, and 10 bases lay outside the gene matches. The chain joins TRBV29-1 to TRBJ2-1; 9 bases align to TRBD2. Specimen: PBMCs, mostly from graft donor cells, collected 360 days after TCRalphabeta/CD19-depleted stem cell transplant. The TCR sequence derives from a male patient aged 10 to 17 who had a stem cell transplant for acute myeloid leukemia, so the T cells may come from the graft donor. CDR3 DNA: TGCAGCGTTGAAGATCCGGGACTAGCTTCATTTAATGAGCAGTTCTTC. Protein sequence: CSVEDPGLASFNEQFF.